The present entry profiles one T cell receptor beta chain with its context. A much larger clone lies a single base off, so this may be a read error. This record belongs to a study of T cells of healthy individuals. The V gene's germline CDR1 is SGHRS and CDR2 YFSETQ. The CDR3 runs 12 residues. TCRdb re-called the 5' RACE reads with MiXCR, one entry per CDR3 protein. The sample records about 60,000 distinct CDR3 sequences, roughly 15% being singletons. J is TRBJ2-1 and V is TRBV5-1, with no clear D. The receptor's source is a human donor in good health. Written as DNA, the CDR3 is TGCACCAGCAGCCCTCTAGACAATGAGCAGTTCTTC. Its translation: CTSSPLDNEQFF.